This T cell receptor (beta chain) came from a study of T cells of healthy individuals. MiXCR, applied by TCRdb to the 5' RACE reads, yields one record per CDR3 protein. Of about 96,000 distinct CDR3 sequences detected, around 17% appear once; the ten largest clones hold over 5%. This clonotype was detected many times. V lost 6 bases to trimming and J lost 7 bases, with 13 bases between them. Looked up from germline, CDR1 is DFQATT and CDR2 is SNEGSKA (reference sequence). The CDR3 is 12 amino acids. This clonotype originated in a human donor in good health. The chain uses TRBV20-1 and TRBJ1-5, with a possible D match to TRBD1 (6 bases). CDR3: CSAANRDQPQHF. CDR3 bases: TGCAGTGCCGCCAACAGGGACCAGCCCCAGCATTTT.